The clone carrying this TCR beta chain was seen more than once but under ten times. The entry originates in a study of early T cells in non-severe SARS-CoV-2 infection. The CDR3 runs 15 residues. V was shortened by 6 bases and J by 4 bases, with 16 bases between the two germline ends. Germline assignment: CDR1 WSHSY and CDR2 SAAADI. TCRdb independently ran MiXCR on the 5' RACE reads; one entry per CDR3 protein. The profile covers 55,000 to 75,000 distinct CDR3 sequences, with approximately 8% appearing a single time and around 3.4% taken by the ten largest. The gene calls are TRBV10-2 and TRBJ2-1, with D possibly TRBD2 on 6 matching bases. The specimen was whole blood. This TCR was sampled from an adult who was a healthcare worker with PCR-confirmed SARS-CoV-2 infection or an uninfected control (not recorded which). CDR3 loop: CASRSGVLAYNEQFF. In DNA, the CDR3 is TGCGCCAGCAGGTCGGGGGTGTTGGCGTACAATGAGCAGTTCTTC.